This T cell receptor (beta chain) was retrieved from a study of T-cell reconstitution after alpha-beta-depleted transplantation in children. Using unique molecular identifiers, the investigators prepared the TCRbeta library. One entry per CDR3 protein results from TCRdb running MiXCR on the PCR reads. The data contain 150,000 to 250,000 distinct CDR3 sequences, roughly 15% of them singletons. Trimming removed 6 bases from V and 0 bases from J, with 15 bases in between. The germline CDR1 and CDR2 sequences are SQVTM and ANQGSEA. The CDR3 is made up of 15 amino acids. The rearrangement joins TRBV29-1 to TRBJ2-1; no reliable D call. The TCR originated in a human donor who donated a stem cell graft to a child with acute lymphoblastic leukemia. Sequences were derived from PBMCs from the stem cell graft donor, sampled from the stem cell graft. CDR3 sequence (DNA): TGCAGCGTGATTGGAACCGGCCTCTCCTACAATGAGCAGTTCTTC. Encoded protein: CSVIGTGLSYNEQFF.